The rows below give T cell receptor beta chains drawn from one sample of a study of cytomegalovirus exposure and HLA in healthy donors. Clones were read by immunoSEQ multiplex PCR, and TCRdb kept only the in-frame ones, dropping some. The table shows about 140,000 clones, with 70% to 85% occurring only once. The sample taken for sequencing was PBMCs. All receptors come from a man aged 35-49 years in good health and CMV-seropositive. Each CDR3 is given with its conserved first and last residue. The order of the fields is D gene, V gene, J gene, clone size, CDR3 protein, CDR3 DNA. D genes are given only for firm matches. Some rows have no size entry. The others give once, few or many, or a class for an expanded clone.

D: -
V: TRBV6-1
J: TRBJ1-6
size: few
CDR3: CASSEVSGSALHF
DNA: TGTGCCAGCAGTGAGGTATCGGGTTCGGCCCTCCACTTT

D: -
V: TRBV10-3
J: TRBJ1-4
size: -
CDR3: CASSELEGGDEKLFF
DNA: TGTGCCAGCAGTGAACTCGAGGGCGGGGATGAAAAACTGTTTTTT

D: TRBD2
V: TRBV28
J: TRBJ2-1
size: -
CDR3: CASSLWGGTPLDEQFF
DNA: TGTGCCAGCAGTTTATGGGGAGGGACTCCTTTGGATGAGCAGTTCTTC

D: -
V: TRBV5-5
J: TRBJ2-7
size: -
CDR3: CASSLLLTYEQYF
DNA: TGTGCCAGCAGCTTGCTCCTTACCTACGAGCAGTACTTC

D: TRBD1
V: TRBV30
J: TRBJ2-1
size: -
CDR3: CAWGNDRGPYNEQFF
DNA: TGTGCCTGGGGAAATGACAGGGGGCCCTACAATGAGCAGTTCTTC

D: -
V: TRBV5-1
J: TRBJ2-7
size: -
CDR3: CAGSFGSTGEQYF
DNA: TGCGCCGGCAGCTTCGGGAGTACGGGCGAGCAGTACTTC

D: -
V: TRBV19
J: TRBJ1-3
size: once
CDR3: CASSSGRVGNTIYF
DNA: TGTGCCAGTAGTTCCGGTCGGGTTGGAAACACCATATATTTT

D: TRBD2
V: TRBV9
J: TRBJ2-5
size: -
CDR3: CASSAQPLAGGGETQYF
DNA: TGTGCCAGCAGCGCCCAGCCTCTAGCGGGAGGGGGAGAGACCCAGTACTTC

D: -
V: TRBV7-8
J: TRBJ1-1
size: few
CDR3: CASSLALGLNTEAFF
DNA: TGTGCCAGCAGCTTAGCATTGGGCTTGAACACTGAAGCTTTCTTT

D: -
V: TRBV28
J: TRBJ2-3
size: -
CDR3: CASSPPVPLASTDTQYF
DNA: TGTGCCAGCAGTCCACCTGTCCCTCTGGCTAGCACAGATACGCAGTATTTT

D: TRBD1
V: TRBV14
J: TRBJ2-2
size: once
CDR3: CASSPEDRYSTSNTGELFF
DNA: TGTGCCAGCAGCCCAGAGGACAGGTACTCCACCTCGAACACCGGGGAGCTGTTTTTT

D: -
V: TRBV7-9
J: TRBJ1-1
size: -
CDR3: CASSRWEDWGTEAFF
DNA: TGTGCCAGCAGCCGGTGGGAGGACTGGGGGACTGAAGCTTTCTTT

D: -
V: TRBV4-2
J: TRBJ1-2
size: -
CDR3: CASSHSTGGATRGYTF
DNA: TGTGCCAGCAGCCACTCCACCGGGGGGGCGACTAGGGGCTACACCTTC

D: -
V: TRBV9
J: TRBJ1-1
size: few
CDR3: CASSVGEITEAFF
DNA: TGTGCCAGCAGCGTAGGGGAGATCACTGAAGCTTTCTTT

D: TRBD1
V: TRBV9
J: TRBJ1-2
size: -
CDR3: CASSGRDRPNYGYTF
DNA: TGTGCCAGCAGCGGTAGGGACAGACCAAACTATGGCTACACCTTC

D: -
V: TRBV2
J: TRBJ2-2
size: -
CDR3: CASSEAIRTGELFF
DNA: TGTGCCAGCAGTGAAGCGATCCGGACCGGGGAGCTGTTTTTT

D: -
V: TRBV11-2
J: TRBJ2-1
size: -
CDR3: CASSLLAGGAYNEQFF
DNA: TGTGCCAGCAGCTTATTAGCCGGAGGGGCCTACAATGAGCAGTTCTTC

D: -
V: TRBV19
J: TRBJ1-4
size: -
CDR3: CASHRGRSPNEKLFF
DNA: TGTGCCAGTCACCGAGGGAGGTCACCCAATGAAAAACTGTTTTTT

D: -
V: TRBV10-1
J: TRBJ1-6
size: -
CDR3: CASLGRSKGASYNSPLHF
DNA: TGCGCCAGCCTGGGGCGTTCGAAAGGAGCCTCCTATAATTCACCCCTCCACTTT

D: -
V: TRBV2
J: TRBJ2-7
size: -
CDR3: CASSGGTTYEQYF
DNA: TGTGCCAGCAGTGGGGGCACTACCTACGAGCAGTACTTC

D: -
V: TRBV19
J: TRBJ1-5
size: -
CDR3: CASRSRLDTFSNQPQHF
DNA: TGTGCCAGCCGCTCCCGTTTAGACACTTTTAGCAATCAGCCCCAGCATTTT

D: TRBD2
V: TRBV14
J: TRBJ2-3
size: -
CDR3: CASSQRLAVLTDTQYF
DNA: TGTGCCAGCAGCCAAAGACTAGCGGTTCTCACAGATACGCAGTATTTT

D: -
V: TRBV18
J: TRBJ2-1
size: -
CDR3: CASSPGGLEQFF
DNA: TGTGCCAGCTCACCAGGGGGGTTGGAGCAGTTCTTC

D: -
V: TRBV5-6
J: TRBJ2-3
size: -
CDR3: CASSFTRSDTQYF
DNA: TGTGCCAGCAGCTTTACTAGATCAGATACGCAGTATTTT

D: TRBD1
V: TRBV11-1
J: TRBJ2-5
size: -
CDR3: CASSLTGTETQYF
DNA: TGTGCCAGCAGCTTGACAGGGACGGAGACCCAGTACTTC

D: -
V: TRBV11-1
J: TRBJ2-3
size: -
CDR3: CASSPNRDTQYF
DNA: TGTGCCAGCAGCCCTAACCGGGATACGCAGTATTTT

D: -
V: TRBV9
J: TRBJ2-7
size: -
CDR3: CASSATGQGGEQYF
DNA: TGTGCCAGCAGCGCGACAGGGCAGGGGGGCGAGCAGTACTTC

D: -
V: TRBV19
J: TRBJ2-4
size: -
CDR3: CASSMTFGGIQYF
DNA: TGTGCCAGTAGTATGACATTTGGTGGCATTCAGTACTTC

D: TRBD1
V: TRBV4-1
J: TRBJ1-1
size: few
CDR3: CASSPRGQGATEAFF
DNA: TGCGCCAGCAGCCCCCGTGGACAGGGGGCGACTGAAGCTTTCTTT

D: TRBD1
V: TRBV18
J: TRBJ2-5
size: -
CDR3: CASSTIRTGSQETQYF
DNA: TGTGCCAGCTCAACTATCCGGACAGGTTCTCAAGAGACCCAGTACTTC

D: TRBD2
V: TRBV2
J: TRBJ2-7
size: -
CDR3: CASSEPGLAVYEQYF
DNA: TGTGCCAGCAGTGAACCGGGACTAGCGGTTTACGAGCAGTACTTC

D: -
V: TRBV6-4
J: TRBJ1-1
size: -
CDR3: CASSDSNMNTEAFF
DNA: TGTGCCAGCAGTGACTCGAACATGAACACTGAAGCTTTCTTT

D: -
V: TRBV19
J: TRBJ1-4
size: -
CDR3: CASTRPQGTNEKLFF
DNA: TGTGCCAGTACCAGGCCCCAGGGAACTAATGAAAAACTGTTTTTT

D: -
V: TRBV28
J: TRBJ1-5
size: few
CDR3: CASSQLPGDQPQHF
DNA: TGTGCCAGCAGTCAATTGCCGGGTGATCAGCCCCAGCATTTT

D: -
V: TRBV4-2
J: TRBJ2-3
size: few
CDR3: CASRPSTVEITDTQYF
DNA: TGTGCCAGCAGGCCTAGCACAGTAGAGATCACAGATACGCAGTATTTT

D: -
V: TRBV12-5
J: TRBJ2-2
size: -
CDR3: CASGLVLGGANTGELFF
DNA: TGTGCTAGTGGTTTGGTACTAGGGGGAGCGAACACCGGGGAGCTGTTTTTT

D: -
V: TRBV7-9
J: TRBJ1-5
size: -
CDR3: CASSLGPGNQPQHF
DNA: TGTGCCAGCAGCTTGGGGCCAGGGAATCAGCCCCAGCATTTT

D: TRBD1
V: TRBV30
J: TRBJ1-2
size: -
CDR3: CAWGPTRTGTYGYTF
DNA: TGTGCCTGGGGACCGACAAGGACAGGGACGTATGGCTACACCTTC

D: -
V: TRBV5-6
J: TRBJ1-2
size: few
CDR3: CASSLGSAGGYTF
DNA: TGTGCCAGCAGCTTGGGATCCGCAGGAGGCTACACCTTC

D: TRBD1
V: TRBV10-3
J: TRBJ1-1
size: -
CDR3: CAISEGALGQATEAFF
DNA: TGTGCCATCAGTGAGGGGGCGTTAGGACAGGCCACTGAAGCTTTCTTT

D: -
V: TRBV11-2
J: TRBJ2-5
size: -
CDR3: CASSPQGTQYF
DNA: TGTGCCAGCAGCCCCCAGGGGACCCAGTACTTC

D: TRBD1
V: TRBV4-1
J: TRBJ1-4
size: -
CDR3: CASSRHGTGEGNNEKLFF
DNA: TGCGCCAGCAGCCGACATGGGACAGGGGAGGGTAATAATGAAAAACTGTTTTTT

D: -
V: TRBV2
J: TRBJ2-7
size: -
CDR3: CASIPGVISYEQYF
DNA: TGTGCCAGCATTCCCGGGGTTATAAGCTACGAGCAGTACTTC

D: -
V: TRBV6-4
J: TRBJ1-5
size: -
CDR3: CASSELAGGNQPQHF
DNA: TGTGCCAGCAGTGAACTGGCAGGCGGCAATCAGCCCCAGCATTTT

D: TRBD2
V: TRBV12-5
J: TRBJ2-7
size: -
CDR3: CASGVGAGTYEQYF
DNA: TGTGCTAGTGGGGTAGGAGCGGGGACCTACGAGCAGTACTTC

D: -
V: TRBV19
J: TRBJ2-2
size: -
CDR3: CAGGGTVPNTGELFF
DNA: TGTGCCGGTGGGGGGACAGTACCGAACACCGGGGAGCTGTTTTTT

D: TRBD2
V: TRBV6-5
J: TRBJ2-1
size: -
CDR3: CASSQLAGGHNEQFF
DNA: TGTGCCAGCAGTCAATTAGCGGGAGGACACAATGAGCAGTTCTTC

D: -
V: TRBV6-1
J: TRBJ1-3
size: -
CDR3: CASQVRAGNTIYF
DNA: TGTGCCAGCCAAGTCAGGGCTGGAAACACCATATATTTT

D: -
V: TRBV30
J: TRBJ2-7
size: -
CDR3: CAWSGGGSLYF
DNA: TGTGCCTGGAGTGGGGGCGGTAGTCTGTACTTC

D: -
V: TRBV28
J: TRBJ2-7
size: -
CDR3: CASSRDTDGQYF
DNA: TGTGCCAGCAGCCGGGACACTGACGGGCAGTACTTC

D: TRBD2
V: TRBV6-1
J: TRBJ2-2
size: -
CDR3: CASSPPGGGELFF
DNA: TGTGCCAGCAGCCCCCCGGGGGGCGGGGAGCTGTTTTTT